This entry describes one T cell receptor beta chain. Antigen: not known. For the second PCR, which ran for about 6 to 11 cycles, a sample-barcoded 5' primer and a J-beta primer mix were used. All samples gave at least 3 million CDR3-containing paired-end reads. TCRdb re-analysed the 5' RACE reads in MiXCR, keeping a single row per CDR3 protein. The data hold hundreds of thousands of distinct CDR3 sequences, with more than 45% observed a single time. The sample originates from a study of blood T cells in healthy people across ages. Study background: Template-switching capture recovered about one barcoded beta molecule per two T cells. Study conclusions and caveats: Compared with aged donors, long-lived donors showed fewer expanded clones, suggesting selection.

V gave up 4 bases and J gave up 7 bases, with 13 bases separating them. CDR3 length: 13 amino acids. CDR1 is SEHNR, CDR2 FQNEAQ, per germline (reference sequence). J is TRBJ1-1 and V is TRBV7-9, with a possible D match to TRBD1 (6 bases). This clonotype was obtained from a woman over 75 in good health. The sequenced sample consisted of blood. CDR3 loop: CASSSDSQFEAFF. CDR3 nucleotides: TGTGCCAGCAGCTCGGACAGTCAATTTGAAGCTTTCTTT. Variable domain in full (rest from reference TRBV7-9 and TRBJ1-1): DTGVSQNPRHKITKRGQNVTFRCDPISEHNRLYWYRQTLGQGPEFLTYFQNEAQLEKSRLLSDRFSAERPKGSFSTLEIQRTEQGDSAMYLCASSSDSQFEAFFGQGTRLTVV.